The rows below give T cell receptor beta chains drawn from one sample of a study of glioma-infiltrating T cells. TCRdb re-analysed the multiplex PCR reads in MiXCR, keeping a single row per CDR3 protein. The sample records about 140,000 distinct CDR3 sequences, around 40% being singletons. The sample was glioma tissue, nonneoplastic brain tissue, or PBMCs (not recorded which). These receptors originate from a human donor with low-grade glioma or glioblastoma, undergoing nonglioma brain surgery, or in good health (not recorded which). Each CDR3 is given with its conserved first and last residue. Fields, in order: clone size, J gene, D gene, V gene, CDR3 DNA, CDR3 protein. A D gene is named only where the DNA matches it firmly. Size values are once, few and many counts, or a class for expanded clones, and some rows have none.

>NA|TRBJ2-3|NA|TRBV6-1
TGTGCCAGCAGGTCGAGCGGGACAGATACGCAGTATTTT
CASRSSGTDTQYF
>NA|TRBJ2-3|NA|TRBV6-1
TGTGCCAGCACCCCGGGCGGGCCGCACCATACGCAGTATTTT
CASTPGGPHHTQYF
>NA|TRBJ1-2|NA|TRBV10-3
TGTGCCATCAGTGAGTCGGGATTCTATGGCTACACCTTC
CAISESGFYGYTF
>few|TRBJ2-5|NA|TRBV12-3/TRBV12-4
TGTGCCAGCAGTTTTTCCAAAGAGACCCAGTACTTC
CASSFSKETQYF
>NA|TRBJ2-3|NA|TRBV6-1
TGTGCCATCAGTGAGATCTTTTCTAGCACAGATACGCAGTATTTT
CAISEIFSSTDTQYF
>NA|TRBJ2-1|TRBD2|TRBV4-1
TGCGCCAGCAGGAGTAGCGGGAGGAACAATGAGCAGTTCTTC
CASRSSGRNNEQFF
>few|TRBJ2-7|NA|TRBV20-1
TGCAGTGCCCAACCTGACAGCTCCTACGAGCAGTACTTC
CSAQPDSSYEQYF
>NA|TRBJ2-3|TRBD2|TRBV2
TGTGCCAGCAGTCTCACCCGGGGGGAGGAGCAGTATTTT
CASSLTRGEEQYF
>NA|TRBJ1-1|TRBD1|TRBV7-9
TGTGCCAGCAGACTCTACAGGGGGCTAACTGAAGCTTTCTTT
CASRLYRGLTEAFF
>once|TRBJ1-5|NA|TRBV6-1
TGTGCCAGCAGTGAAGTCCGGGGGCGACGGCCCCAGCATTTT
CASSEVRGRRPQHF
>few|TRBJ2-1|NA|TRBV6-1
TGTGCCAGCAGCTTGAACCGAGGGAATGAGCAGTTCTTC
CASSLNRGNEQFF
>NA|TRBJ2-3|NA|TRBV11-2
TGTGCCAGTAGCTCGGGACAGGCTAGCGGGGAAACAGATACGCAGTATTTT
CASSSGQASGETDTQYF
>NA|TRBJ2-3|TRBD2|TRBV6-2/TRBV6-3
TGTGCCAGCAGTCTTCACGCGGGAGTTCTAGATACGCAGTATTTT
CASSLHAGVLDTQYF
>few|TRBJ2-7|NA|TRBV15
TGTGCCACCAGCAGACCTAAGGGAGAGCAGTACTTC
CATSRPKGEQYF
>NA|TRBJ1-5|NA|TRBV30
TGTGCCTGGAGTGAACAGGAAGGTCAGCCCCAGCATTTT
CAWSEQEGQPQHF
>NA|TRBJ2-3|NA|TRBV29-1
TGCAGCGTTCAAAAGACAGGCACAGATACGCAGTATTTT
CSVQKTGTDTQYF
>NA|TRBJ2-3|NA|TRBV4-1
TGCGCCAGCAGCCAAGTCGTGGACCTTCGCACAGATACGCAGTATTTT
CASSQVVDLRTDTQYF
>few|TRBJ2-7|TRBD1|TRBV10-3
TGTGCCACCACGAACGGACAGGGCTACGAGCAGTACTTC
CATTNGQGYEQYF
>NA|TRBJ1-2|TRBD1|TRBV20-1
TGCAGTGCTAGCCGGGACAGGGATAGCTATGGCTACACCTTC
CSASRDRDSYGYTF
>NA|TRBJ1-1|NA|TRBV12-3/TRBV12-4
TGTGCCAGCAGTTTGGAGCAGGGGAAGACTGAAGCTTTCTTT
CASSLEQGKTEAFF
>NA|TRBJ1-2|NA|TRBV20-1
TGCAGTGCTAGAGGTCACCGGGACGGATTTTCTAACTATGGCTACACCTTC
CSARGHRDGFSNYGYTF
>NA|TRBJ1-1|TRBD1|TRBV27
TGTGCCAGCAGATGGCAGGGGGCCGGTAGCACTGAAGCTTTCTTT
CASRWQGAGSTEAFF
>NA|TRBJ2-1|TRBD1|TRBV2
TGTGCCAGCGATCCGGGACAGGGTTACAATGAGCAGTTCTTC
CASDPGQGYNEQFF
>NA|TRBJ1-1|NA|TRBV6-2/TRBV6-3
TGTGCCAGCAGTGTTCGACAGTTGAACACTGAAGCTTTCTTT
CASSVRQLNTEAFF
>NA|TRBJ2-1|NA|TRBV27
TGTGCCAGCAGCCCGATATCCCCGGACAATGAGCAGTTCTTC
CASSPISPDNEQFF
>NA|TRBJ2-5|NA|TRBV27
TGTGCCAGCAGTTTTATAGGAGAGACCCAGTACTTC
CASSFIGETQYF
>NA|TRBJ1-1|NA|TRBV28
TGTGCCAGCAGGAGACCGGGACGGGAGAACACTGAAGCTTTCTTT
CASRRPGRENTEAFF
>few|TRBJ2-4|TRBD1|TRBV5-4
TGTGCCAGCAGCTCCACAGGGGAATGGAACATTCAGTACTTC
CASSSTGEWNIQYF
>many|TRBJ2-3|TRBD2|TRBV6-1
TGTGCCAGCGAGCGGGAGAGTGGCACAGATACGCAGTATTTT
CASERESGTDTQYF
>NA|TRBJ1-4|NA|TRBV4-1
TGCGCCAGCAGCCAAGATGATTACAGGGTCGATGAAAAACTGTTTTTT
CASSQDDYRVDEKLFF
>NA|TRBJ1-5|TRBD1|TRBV28
TGTGCCAGCAGTAGCCGGGACAGGAATCAGCCCCAGCATTTT
CASSSRDRNQPQHF
>few|TRBJ1-5|NA|TRBV6-1
TGTGCCAGCAGCTATGCCATGAATCAGCCCCAGCATTTT
CASSYAMNQPQHF
>few|TRBJ2-5|TRBD2|TRBV4-2
TGTGCCAGCAGCCCACTAGCGAGGAGACAAGAGACCCAGTACTTC
CASSPLARRQETQYF
>NA|TRBJ2-7|NA|TRBV15
TGTGCCACCAGCAGACGGGACGGAGGCTACGAGCAGTACTTC
CATSRRDGGYEQYF
>NA|TRBJ2-3|NA|TRBV20-1
TGCAGTGCTAGAGATCGGACAGACTTAAGCACAGATACGCAGTATTTT
CSARDRTDLSTDTQYF
>few|TRBJ2-1|TRBD2|TRBV6-1
TGTGCCAGCAGTGAAGGTGGAGCGGGATTGAATGAGCAGTTCTTC
CASSEGGAGLNEQFF
>NA|TRBJ2-3|NA|TRBV28
TGTGCCAGCAGTCCCCCCCGAATCACAGATACGCAGTATTTT
CASSPPRITDTQYF
>NA|TRBJ2-3|NA|TRBV24-1
TGTGCCACCAGTGATGCACTTGGGGATAGCACAGATACGCAGTATTTT
CATSDALGDSTDTQYF
>few|TRBJ1-6|TRBD1|TRBV6-5
TGTGCCAGCAGTTACTCGACAGGGATCCCCTGGCCCCTCCACTTT
CASSYSTGIPWPLHF
>few|TRBJ2-5|NA|TRBV11-2
TGTGCCAGCAGCTTAAGTCTTGGCAGTCGGGGGACCCAGTACTTC
CASSLSLGSRGTQYF